This T cell receptor beta chain was sequenced in a study of OX40 agonist ivuxolimab in advanced cancers. This clone was found a few times. This table comes from immunoSEQ multiplex PCR, and its TCRdb copy is limited to in-frame clones, with some not included. The sample consists of roughly 13,000 clones, approximately 94% of them appearing once. Germline loops: CDR1 SGDLS, CDR2 YYNGEE. V dropped 0 bases and J dropped 8 bases, with 12 bases sitting between them. The CDR3 has 15 amino acids. Sequencing used CD4+ or CD8+ T cells sorted from blood, obtained in a trial of the OX40 agonist ivuxolimab. The receptor was derived from an adult with an advanced solid tumor such as melanoma, head and neck, liver or kidney cancer. The chain has TRBV9 and TRBJ1-6; unclear D gene. The CDR3, as DNA: TGTGCCAGCAGCGTAGGAGGAGCCGGGGATTCACCCCTCCACTTT. It yields the protein CASSVGGAGDSPLHF. The whole variable domain, remainder taken from reference TRBV9 and TRBJ1-6, is DSGVTQTPKHLITATGQRVTLRCSPRSGDLSVYWYQQSLDQGLQFLIQYYNGEERAKGNILERFSAQQFPDLHSELNLSSLELGDSALYFCASSVGGAGDSPLHFGNGTRLTVT.